This T cell receptor beta chain appears in the sequencing data of a study of T cell repertoires in cytomegalovirus infection. Study-level background: Public TCR beta signatures provided an indication of both CMV infection and a matching HLA type.

TCRdb re-called the reads through MiXCR, storing one row per CDR3 protein. The data hold about 130,000 distinct CDR3 sequences, with roughly 9% observed a single time. Findings of the study overall: Totalled public TCR beta family frequency picked out people who carried CMV plus the relevant HLA. Clonotype analysis showed dominance of the ex vivo response by HLA-C-restricted CMV-specific TCR beta clonotypes.

CDR3 length equals 17 residues. Germline assignment: CDR1 MNHEY and CDR2 SVGAGI. Details on this clonotype: The antigen remains unidentified. A clone one base away is much larger, so this may be a read error.

Sample: PBMCs. This TCR was recovered from a human donor in good health (CMV status not recorded). Some clones in this sample may be carry-over from other donors' samples. This chain uses TRBV6-5 with TRBJ2-3; D is unresolved. CDR3 region: CASSHSQTTPLNATQYF. DNA for the CDR3: TGTGCCAGCAGTCACTCGCAAACCACCCCCCTCAATGCTACGCAGTATTTT.